Each of the 4 T cell receptor beta chains below was sequenced from the same sample in a study of shared clonotypes between healthy human individuals (TCRdb year 2020). The library was generated by the immunoSEQ multiplex PCR assay. TCRdb mirrors the immuneACCESS table, restricted to in-frame sequences. Some clones are absent from its copies; in checked studies, under half trace to an unresolved V gene, and the reason for the others is unknown. The sample table contains over 2 million clones; only one count was recorded for just under 95% of them. Around 1.1% of the sample is taken by the ten largest. CD8 naive samples were CD45RO-negative cells positively selected for CCR7, giving a CD45RA+CCR7+ population that excluded TemRA cells. The sample taken for sequencing was naive CD8+ T cells sorted from blood. The cell subset or site label, as the study defines it: CD45RA+CCR7+. The source of these receptors is a man younger than 35 in good health.

The chain is built from TRBV9 and TRBJ2-3; D ambiguous. In germline, CDR1 is SGDLS, CDR2 YYNGEE. Trimming left V 6 bases short and J 2 bases short, with 10 bases between. This CDR3 comprises 13 residues. The CDR3 sequence is CASTGIVTDTQYF. The CDR3 DNA is TGTGCCAGCACCGGAATAGTCACAGATACGCAGTATTTT.

The gene calls are TRBV6-6 and TRBJ2-3; TRBD1 matches at 8 bases. Germline assignment: CDR1 MNHNY and CDR2 SVGAGI (reference sequence). CDR3 length: 15 residues. Unmatched junction bases numbered 8, after V lost 6 bases and J lost 3 bases. CDR3 coding DNA: TGTGCCAGCAGCGCCAGGGGGCAAGGGACAGATACGCAGTATTTT. Translating gives CASSARGQGTDTQYF.

V and J are TRBV10-3 and TRBJ2-7; D is uncertain. CDR1 and CDR2 from the germline V gene are ENHRY and SYGVKD. Trimming removed 10 bases at V and 5 bases at J, with 24 bases between. CDR3 length: 15 amino acids. The CDR3 DNA sequence: TGTGCCACCTTAGGTATCCTGGGGTCTTCGGACGAGCAGTACTTC. Amino acids: CATLGILGSSDEQYF.

In the case of this clone: The sample contains more than one DNA sequence encoding this CDR3. The chain has TRBV7-9 and TRBJ2-5; D remains ambiguous. The V gene's germline CDR1 is SEHNR and CDR2 FQNEAQ (reference sequence). This CDR3 is 11 amino acids long. Trimming pared 5 bases from V and 4 bases from J, leaving 5 bases between. The CDR3 DNA is TGTGCCAGCAGCCATGGAGAGACCCAGTACTTC. Translating gives CASSHGETQYF.